The 2 T cell receptor beta chains given below trace back to one sample, sequenced in a study of OX40 agonist ivuxolimab in advanced cancers. Some clones are missing from TCRdb's copy, which holds only in-frame ones; the method was immunoSEQ multiplex PCR. Counted here are 45,000 to 60,000 clones, about 89% occurring once; the ten biggest clones make up around 4%. The starting material was CD4+ or CD8+ T cells sorted from blood, obtained in a trial of the OX40 agonist ivuxolimab. The receptors stem from an adult with an advanced solid tumor such as melanoma, head and neck, liver or kidney cancer.

A single count supports this clone. The chain combines TRBV19 with TRBJ2-3; D is undetermined. The CDR3 length is 15 residues. Per germline, CDR1 LNHDA and CDR2 SQIVND (reference sequence). The ends were cut back, 5 bases at V and 2 bases at J, with 14 bases in the middle. The CDR3 bases are TGTGCCAGTAGTCCGCATTTGGTCCCCACAGATACGCAGTATTTT. Translating gives CASSPHLVPTDTQYF.

CDR3 DNA: TGTGCCAGCAGCTTAGCTAGCCGCGAGCAGTACTTC. It codes for CASSLASREQYF. The chain employs TRBV7-8 and TRBJ2-7, with D unresolved. Germline CDR1 is SGHVS and CDR2 is FQNEAQ. The CDR3 extends over 12 amino acids. V gave up 0 bases and J gave up 6 bases, with 6 bases separating them.